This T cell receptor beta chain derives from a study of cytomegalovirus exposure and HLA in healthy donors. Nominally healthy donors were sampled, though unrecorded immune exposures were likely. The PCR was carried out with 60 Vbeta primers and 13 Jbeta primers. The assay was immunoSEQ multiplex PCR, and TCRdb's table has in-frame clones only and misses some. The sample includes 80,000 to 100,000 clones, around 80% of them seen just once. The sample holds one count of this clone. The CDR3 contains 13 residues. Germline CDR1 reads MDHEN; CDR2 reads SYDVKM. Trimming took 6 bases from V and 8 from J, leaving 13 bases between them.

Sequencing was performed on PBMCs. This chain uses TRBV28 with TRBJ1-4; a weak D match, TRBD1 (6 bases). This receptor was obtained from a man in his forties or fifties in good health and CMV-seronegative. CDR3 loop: CASSRDIGEKLFF. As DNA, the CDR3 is TGTGCCAGCAGCCGGGACATAGGGGAAAAACTGTTTTTT.